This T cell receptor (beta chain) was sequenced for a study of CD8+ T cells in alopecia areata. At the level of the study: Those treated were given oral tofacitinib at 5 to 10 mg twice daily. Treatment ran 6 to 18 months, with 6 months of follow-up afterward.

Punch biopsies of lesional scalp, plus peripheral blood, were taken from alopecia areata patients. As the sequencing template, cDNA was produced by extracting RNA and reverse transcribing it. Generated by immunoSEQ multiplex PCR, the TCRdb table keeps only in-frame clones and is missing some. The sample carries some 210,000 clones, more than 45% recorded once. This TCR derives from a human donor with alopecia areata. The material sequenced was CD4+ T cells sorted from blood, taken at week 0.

The CDR3 here is CASSAKDRGSYEQYF. For the CDR3, the DNA is TGCGCCAGCAGCGCAAAGGACAGGGGGTCCTACGAGCAGTACTTC. The chain couples TRBV4-1 to TRBJ2-7, with TRBD1 identical over 10 bases. The CDR3 has 15 amino acids. Germline assignment: CDR1 MGHRA and CDR2 YSYEKL. The junction had 5 bases not matched to a gene; V was cut back by 5 bases and J by 1 base.